This T cell receptor (beta chain) was sequenced in a study of blood T cell repertoires in COVID-19. Study overall: T cells, B-cell-depleted T cells, or PBMCs supplied cDNA or gDNA.

This table comes from immunoSEQ multiplex PCR, and its TCRdb copy is limited to in-frame clones, with some not included. The sample has tens of thousands of clones, about 88% seen once. The source is a man aged 55 to 69 with acute or convalescent COVID-19. Sequences were obtained from peripheral blood.

The DNA for the CDR3 is TGTGCCAGCAGTTATAAGACAGGGGCCTACGAGCAGTACTTC. Encoded protein: CASSYKTGAYEQYF. The genes are TRBV6-2 or TRBV6-3 and TRBJ2-7; 8 bases align to TRBD1. The V and J ends lost 3 bases and 2 bases, in that order; junction bases with no gene match: 3. CDR1 is MNHEY, CDR2 SVGEGT, per germline. This CDR3 spans 14 amino acids.